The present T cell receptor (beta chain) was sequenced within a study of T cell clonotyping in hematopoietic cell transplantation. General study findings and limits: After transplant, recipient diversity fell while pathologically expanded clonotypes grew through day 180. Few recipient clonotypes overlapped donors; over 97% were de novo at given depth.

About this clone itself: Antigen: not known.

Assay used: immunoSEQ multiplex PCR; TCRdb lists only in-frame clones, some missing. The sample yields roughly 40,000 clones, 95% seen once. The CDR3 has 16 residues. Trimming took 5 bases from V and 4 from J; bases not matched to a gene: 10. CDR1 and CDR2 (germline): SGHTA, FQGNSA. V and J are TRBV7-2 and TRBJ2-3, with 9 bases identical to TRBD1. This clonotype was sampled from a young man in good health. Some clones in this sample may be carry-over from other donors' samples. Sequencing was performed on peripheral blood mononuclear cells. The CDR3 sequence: CASSPTTGGIADTQYF. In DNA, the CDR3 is TGTGCCAGCAGCCCCACGACAGGGGGGATCGCAGATACGCAGTATTTT.